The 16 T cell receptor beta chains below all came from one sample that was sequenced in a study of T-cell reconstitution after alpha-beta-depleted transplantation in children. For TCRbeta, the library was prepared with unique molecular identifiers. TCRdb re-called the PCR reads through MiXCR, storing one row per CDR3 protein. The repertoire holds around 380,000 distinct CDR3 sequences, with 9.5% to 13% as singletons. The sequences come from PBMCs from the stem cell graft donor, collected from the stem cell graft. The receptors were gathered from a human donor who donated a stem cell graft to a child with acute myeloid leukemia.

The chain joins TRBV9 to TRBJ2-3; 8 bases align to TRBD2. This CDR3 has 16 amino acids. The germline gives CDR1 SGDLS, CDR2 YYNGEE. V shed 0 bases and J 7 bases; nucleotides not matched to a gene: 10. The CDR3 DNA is TGTGCCAGCAGCGTAGATACGGGAGGGCCGGTGAATACGCAGTATTTT. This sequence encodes CASSVDTGGPVNTQYF.

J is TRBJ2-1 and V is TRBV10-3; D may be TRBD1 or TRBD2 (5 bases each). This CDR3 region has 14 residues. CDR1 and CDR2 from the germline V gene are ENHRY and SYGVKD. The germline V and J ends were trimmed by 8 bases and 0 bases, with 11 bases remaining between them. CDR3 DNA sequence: TGTGCCATCGGCTCGGGGCCCTCCTACAATGAGCAGTTCTTC. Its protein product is CAIGSGPSYNEQFF.

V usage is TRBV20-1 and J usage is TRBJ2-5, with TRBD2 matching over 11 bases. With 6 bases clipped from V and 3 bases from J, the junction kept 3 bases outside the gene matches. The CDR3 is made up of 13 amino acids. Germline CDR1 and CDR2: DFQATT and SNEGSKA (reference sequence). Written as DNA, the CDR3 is TGCAGTGCCGAACTAGCGGGGGAAGAGACCCAGTACTTC. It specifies CSAELAGEETQYF.

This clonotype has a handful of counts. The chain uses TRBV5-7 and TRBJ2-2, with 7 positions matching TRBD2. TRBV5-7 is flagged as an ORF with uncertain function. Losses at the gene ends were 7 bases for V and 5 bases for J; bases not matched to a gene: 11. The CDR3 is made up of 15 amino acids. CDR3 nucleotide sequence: TGTGCCAGCCGCAAGCGGGGATCGAGGACCGGGGAGCTGTTTTTT. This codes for CASRKRGSRTGELFF.

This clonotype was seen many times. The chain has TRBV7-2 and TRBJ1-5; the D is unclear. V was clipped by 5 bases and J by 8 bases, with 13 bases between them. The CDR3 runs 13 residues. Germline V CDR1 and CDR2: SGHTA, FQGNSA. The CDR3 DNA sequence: TGTGCCAGCAGCCCCAGGACCCGGGAGCCCCAGCATTTT. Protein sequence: CASSPRTREPQHF.

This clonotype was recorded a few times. In DNA form, the CDR3 reads TGTGCCAGCAGTTACGGACAGGGGACTGAAGCTTTCTTT. This gives the protein CASSYGQGTEAFF. This chain uses TRBV6-5 with TRBJ1-1; 9 bases are a match to TRBD1. The CDR3 contains 13 residues. Trimming cost V 2 bases and J 5 bases; bases outside gene matches: 0. The germline V gene encodes CDR1 MNHEY and CDR2 SVGAGI.

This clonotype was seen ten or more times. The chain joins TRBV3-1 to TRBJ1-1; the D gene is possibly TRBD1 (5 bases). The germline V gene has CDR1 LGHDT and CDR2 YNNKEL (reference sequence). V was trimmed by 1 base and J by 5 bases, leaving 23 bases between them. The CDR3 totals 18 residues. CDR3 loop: CASSQGWIGGAGRTEAFF. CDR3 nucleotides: TGTGCCAGCAGCCAAGGCTGGATCGGAGGGGCAGGAAGGACTGAAGCTTTCTTT.

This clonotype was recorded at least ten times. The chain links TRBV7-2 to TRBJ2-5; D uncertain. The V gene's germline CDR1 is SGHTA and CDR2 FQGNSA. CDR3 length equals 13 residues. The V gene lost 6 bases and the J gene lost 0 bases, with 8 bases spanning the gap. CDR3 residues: CASSRSYQETQYF. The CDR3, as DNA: TGTGCCAGCAGTCGGTCGTACCAAGAGACCCAGTACTTC. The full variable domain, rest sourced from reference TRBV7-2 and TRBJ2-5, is GAGVSQSPSNKVTEKGKDVELRCDPISGHTALYWYRQSLGQGLEFLIYFQGNSAPDKSGLPSDRFSAERTGGSVSTLTIQRTQQEDSAVYLCASSRSYQETQYFGPGTRLLVL.

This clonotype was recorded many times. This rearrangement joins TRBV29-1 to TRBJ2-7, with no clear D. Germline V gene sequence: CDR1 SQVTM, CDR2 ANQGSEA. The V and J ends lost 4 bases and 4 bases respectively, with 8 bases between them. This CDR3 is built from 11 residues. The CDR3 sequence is CSVAVGYEQYF. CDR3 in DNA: TGCAGCGTTGCAGTTGGGTACGAGCAGTACTTC.

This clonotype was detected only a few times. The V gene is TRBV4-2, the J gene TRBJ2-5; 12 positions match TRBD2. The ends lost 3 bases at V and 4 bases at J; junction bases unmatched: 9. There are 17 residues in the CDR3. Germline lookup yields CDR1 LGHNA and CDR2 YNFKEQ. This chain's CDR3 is CASSQALAGGPGETQYF. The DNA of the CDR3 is TGTGCCAGCAGCCAGGCTCTAGCGGGAGGGCCGGGAGAGACCCAGTACTTC.

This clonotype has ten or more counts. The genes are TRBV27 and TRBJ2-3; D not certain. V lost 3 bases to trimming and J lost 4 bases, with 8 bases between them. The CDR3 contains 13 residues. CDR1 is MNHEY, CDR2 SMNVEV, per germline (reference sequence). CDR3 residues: CASSLRRADTQYF. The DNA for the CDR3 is TGTGCCAGCAGTTTGCGGCGCGCAGATACGCAGTATTTT.

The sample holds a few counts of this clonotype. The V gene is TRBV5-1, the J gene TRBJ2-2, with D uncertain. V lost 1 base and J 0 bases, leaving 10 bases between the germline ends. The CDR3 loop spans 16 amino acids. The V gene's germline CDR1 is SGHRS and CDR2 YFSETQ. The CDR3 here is CASSLRPQPNTGELFF. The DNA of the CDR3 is TGCGCCAGCAGCTTGAGACCCCAACCGAACACCGGGGAGCTGTTTTTT.

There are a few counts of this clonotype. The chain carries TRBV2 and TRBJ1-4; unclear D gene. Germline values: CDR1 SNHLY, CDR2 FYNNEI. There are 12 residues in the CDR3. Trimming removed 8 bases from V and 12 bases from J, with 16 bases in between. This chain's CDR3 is CASGPRVRELFF. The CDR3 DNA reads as TGTGCCAGCGGACCGAGGGTTAGGGAACTGTTTTTT.

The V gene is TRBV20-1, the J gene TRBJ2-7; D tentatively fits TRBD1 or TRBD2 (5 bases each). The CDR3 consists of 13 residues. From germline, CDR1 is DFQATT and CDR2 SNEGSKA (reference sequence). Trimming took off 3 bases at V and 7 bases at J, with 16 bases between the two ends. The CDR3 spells CSARGPPSGEQYF. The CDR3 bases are TGCAGTGCTAGGGGACCGCCCTCTGGGGAGCAGTACTTC.

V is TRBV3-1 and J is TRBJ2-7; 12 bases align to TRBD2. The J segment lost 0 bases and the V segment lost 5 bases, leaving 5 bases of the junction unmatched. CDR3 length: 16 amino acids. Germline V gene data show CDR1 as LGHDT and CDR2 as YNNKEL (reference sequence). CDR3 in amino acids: CASSRRTSGASYEQYF. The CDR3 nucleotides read TGTGCCAGCAGCAGAAGGACTAGCGGGGCCTCCTACGAGCAGTACTTC.

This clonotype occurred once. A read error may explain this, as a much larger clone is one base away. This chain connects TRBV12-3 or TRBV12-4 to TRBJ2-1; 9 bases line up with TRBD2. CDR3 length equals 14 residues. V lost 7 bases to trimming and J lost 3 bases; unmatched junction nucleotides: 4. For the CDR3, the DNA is TGTGCCAGCACCGCGGGAGGGGTCTACAATGAGCAGTTCTTC. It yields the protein CASTAGGVYNEQFF.